The sequence of this T cell receptor (beta chain) was determined in a study of cytomegalovirus exposure and HLA in healthy donors. This table comes from immunoSEQ multiplex PCR, and its TCRdb copy is limited to in-frame clones, with some not included. The sample carries about 130,000 clones, around 90% recorded once. The germline gives CDR1 MGHRA, CDR2 YSYEKL. V shed 1 base and J 7 bases; nucleotides not matched to a gene: 3. The CDR3 sequence is 13 residues long. Sequencing was done on a sample of PBMCs. The V and J genes are TRBV4-1 and TRBJ1-1; TRBD1 matches 7 bases. The TCR originated in a woman aged 18-29 years in good health and CMV-seronegative. The CDR3 here is CASSQGQGLEAFF. CDR3 bases: TGCGCCAGCAGCCAAGGACAGGGCCTTGAAGCTTTCTTT.